The present T cell receptor (beta chain) was sequenced within a study of cytotoxic CD8 clonotypes in ibrutinib-treated CLL (dated by TCRdb to about 2021). Background on the whole study: The cohort had 11 relapsed/refractory and around 16 treatment-naive patients; roughly 17 were IGHV unmutated. Responses were partial in around 25 patients and complete in 2; after median about 70 months follow-up, around 15 stayed in remission and about 12 progressed. The response samples were drawn at a median of roughly twelve months into treatment, with a range of about 6 to 36 months. On average, each sample yielded around 250,000 productive templates and about 95,000 productive rearrangements. Of the 86 participants in the trial, about two dozen had longitudinal samples available. Cryopreserved peripheral blood mononuclear cells were collected at three points: before therapy, at response, and at either sustained remission or disease progression. All remission and progressive disease samples were collected while patients were still receiving ibrutinib.

The sample's time point label, decoded: progressive disease on ibrutinib. For TCR beta library preparation, around 2.2 micrograms of genomic DNA was extracted from cryopreserved PBMCs. Longitudinal blood samples from CLL patients on ibrutinib monotherapy underwent high-throughput TCR beta sequencing. Patients were enrolled in a phase 2 open-label single-center ibrutinib monotherapy trial. General study outcomes and caveats: Public clonotypes were rare and either shrank or stayed stable during treatment, and the rise in clonality at ibrutinib response reflected expansion of private clonotypes. At baseline, clonality was higher than in age-matched healthy donors and showed a strong correlation with circulating CD8+ T-cell counts. Clonality rose at ibrutinib response, remained stable during sustained remission, and dropped back toward baseline at progression. Sustained-remission and progressing patients did not have matched sampling times, and lymph node repertoires were not examined.

Comment on this clone: The antigen it binds to is not known. No per-base quality is available; no much larger clone lies one base away.

Trimming removed 1 base from V and 5 bases from J, leaving 11 bases between the germline ends. Its CDR3 holds 14 amino acids, cysteine through phenylalanine. The DNA shown is the 42-base CDR3, in frame from base 1. Reading the germline V gene gives CDR1 SGHDN and CDR2 FVKESK. Each clonotype received, on average, about 9.7x coverage in deep resolution sequencing performed on a MiSeq, where the target depth lay between 1 in 1 million and 1 in 200,000 T cells. The immunoSEQ hsTCRB Kit was used to generate the TCR beta libraries. Per the source publication's procedure: Data were analyzed with ImmunoSEQ Data Assistant and ImmunoSEQ Analyzer, with V, D and J genes assigned per IMGT definitions. Clonality, which ranges from 0 to 1, was calculated by subtracting the normalized Shannon entropy of productive rearrangement frequencies from one. Only overrepresented clonotypes making up at least 0.05% of the repertoire of each patient were included in the public clonotype analysis. Repertoires from around 13 age-matched healthy donors in immuneACCESS were used as clonality controls. TCRdb took over this immuneACCESS table, retaining in-frame rearrangements with V and J assigned. Such tables are incomplete; in checked studies, under half of the missing clones stem from an unresolved V gene, and the remainder is unexplained. V, J and clone size derive from that table, while D and trimming were established from the DNA sequence. The sample table holds approximately 280,000 clones, of which around 77% were seen once. The ten largest clones represent approximately 5.6% of the sample.

The origin of this receptor is a human donor with chronic lymphocytic leukemia. The rearranged segments are TRBV14 and TRBJ2-5; the D gene cannot be named for sure. This specimen consisted of PBMCs, obtained at disease progression, from a patient treated with ibrutinib. The CDR3 in this case is CASSQAGFRETQYF. In nucleotides, the sequence is TGTGCCAGCAGCCAAGCTGGGTTCAGGGAGACCCAGTACTTC.